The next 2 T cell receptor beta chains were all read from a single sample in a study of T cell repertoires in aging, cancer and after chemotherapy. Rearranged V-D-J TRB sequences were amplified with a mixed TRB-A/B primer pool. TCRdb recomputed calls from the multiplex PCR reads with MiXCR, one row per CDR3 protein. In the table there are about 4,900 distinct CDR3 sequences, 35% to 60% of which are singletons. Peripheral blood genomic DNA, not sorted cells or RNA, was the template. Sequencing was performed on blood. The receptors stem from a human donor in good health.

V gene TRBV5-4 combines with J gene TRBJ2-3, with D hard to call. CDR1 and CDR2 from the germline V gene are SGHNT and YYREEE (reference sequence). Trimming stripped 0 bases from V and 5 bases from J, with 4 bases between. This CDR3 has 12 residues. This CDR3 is CASSLERDTQYF. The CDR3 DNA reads TGTGCCAGCAGCTTGGAAAGAGATACGCAGTATTTT.

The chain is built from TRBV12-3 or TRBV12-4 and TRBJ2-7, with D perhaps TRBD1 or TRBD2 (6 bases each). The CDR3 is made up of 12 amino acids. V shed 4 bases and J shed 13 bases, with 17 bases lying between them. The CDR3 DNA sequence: TGTGCCAGCAGTTCCGGGGGCTTCCGGCAATACTTC. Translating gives CASSSGGFRQYF.